The 13 T cell receptor beta chains in this list originate from one sample, sequenced in a study of blood T cell repertoires in COVID-19. Here immunoSEQ multiplex PCR was the method, and the copy in TCRdb shows in-frame clones only, minus some. The data show roughly 40,000 clones, 65% to 90% seen once. Sample: peripheral blood. All receptors derive from a man aged 40-49 years with active COVID-19.

The gene calls are TRBV6-5 and TRBJ2-5, with D possibly being TRBD2 (5 bases). Germline loops: CDR1 MNHEY, CDR2 SVGAGI. The V gene lost 4 bases and the J gene lost 5 bases, with 20 bases spanning the gap. The CDR3 has 16 residues. CDR3 nucleotide sequence: TGTGCCAGCAGTTTCCAAAGCGGTGAGGCGCGGGAGACCCAGTACTTC. Amino acids: CASSFQSGEARETQYF.

The chain links TRBV19 to TRBJ1-2; 8 bases are a match to TRBD1. The length of the CDR3 is 14 residues. Germline CDR1 reads LNHDA; CDR2 reads SQIVND (reference sequence). J was trimmed by 4 bases and V by 6 bases; bases with no gene match: 7. In DNA, the CDR3 is TGTGCCAGTAGGGGGGGGACAGGATTCTATGGCTACACCTTC. It is translated as CASRGGTGFYGYTF.

This chain uses TRBV4-1 with TRBJ1-5; D perhaps matches TRBD1 (6 bases). The V gene's germline CDR1 is MGHRA and CDR2 YSYEKL. The ends were cut back, 5 bases at V and 4 bases at J, with 9 bases in the middle. The CDR3 sequence is 13 residues long. The CDR3 protein is CASSKDSNQPQHF. CDR3 bases: TGCGCCAGCAGCAAGGACAGTAATCAGCCCCAGCATTTT.

The chain uses TRBV28 and TRBJ2-7, with 10 bases that match TRBD2. V dropped 7 bases and J dropped 2; count of bases not matched to a gene: 5. Germline assignment: CDR1 MDHEN and CDR2 SYDVKM. The CDR3 has 14 residues. DNA of the CDR3: TGTGCCAGCAATCATCTAGCGGGAGCCTACGAGCAGTACTTC. This encodes CASNHLAGAYEQYF.

This sequence joins TRBV28 and TRBJ1-1; TRBD1 matches 7 bases. Trimming removed 5 bases from V and 4 bases from J; junction bases left unmatched: 10. This CDR3 has 15 residues. Per germline, CDR1 MDHEN and CDR2 SYDVKM. CDR3 in amino acids: CASSPLQGRSTEAFF. In DNA form, the CDR3 reads TGTGCCAGCAGTCCTCTACAGGGGAGGAGCACTGAAGCTTTCTTT. Based on the CDR3 plus reference TRBV28 and TRBJ1-1, the full variable domain is DVKVTQSSRYLVKRTGEKVFLECVQDMDHENMFWYRQDPGLGLRLIYFSYDVKMKEKGDIPEGYSVSREKKERFSLILESASTNQTSMYLCASSPLQGRSTEAFFGQGTRLTVV.

This chain joins TRBV7-9 and TRBJ2-5, with 9 bases fitting TRBD2. This CDR3 spans 16 amino acids. Unmatched junction bases numbered 5, after V lost 1 base and J lost 2 bases. The germline gives CDR1 SEHNR, CDR2 FQNEAQ (reference sequence). CDR3 in amino acids: CASSLGGGRVQETQYF. In DNA form, the CDR3 reads TGTGCCAGCAGCTTAGGTGGCGGGAGGGTTCAAGAGACCCAGTACTTC.

For the CDR3, the DNA is TGTGCCAGCAGCTCGGCGGTAGGCGGAGGGCCGGGGTACGAGCAGTACTTC. Amino acids: CASSSAVGGGPGYEQYF. The chain recombines TRBV7-9 with TRBJ2-7; D perhaps matches TRBD2 (6 bases). Germline CDR1 SEHNR, CDR2 FQNEAQ (reference sequence). The CDR3 is 17 residues long. V lost 4 bases to trimming and J lost 4 bases, with 23 bases between them.

J is TRBJ1-1 and V is TRBV3-1 (or the pseudogene TRBV3-2); D gene unclear. The CDR3 extends over 13 amino acids. Trimming removed 1 base from V and 2 bases from J, with 5 bases in between. Looked up from germline, CDR1 is LGHDT and CDR2 is YNNKEL (reference sequence). DNA of the CDR3: TGTGCCAGCAGCCAAGGTCAAAACACTGAAGCTTTCTTT. This codes for CASSQGQNTEAFF.

The V gene is TRBV10-1, the J gene TRBJ2-1; D possibly corresponds to TRBD2 (6 bases). The germline V and J ends were trimmed by 8 bases and 9 bases, with 20 bases remaining between them. Germline loops: CDR1 WNHNN, CDR2 SYGVQD (reference sequence). This CDR3 region has 14 residues. CDR3: CASEDLLAKGEQFF. For the CDR3, the DNA is TGCGCCAGCGAAGACCTTCTAGCGAAGGGTGAGCAGTTCTTC.

V and J are TRBV5-1 and TRBJ2-1, with TRBD2 matching 7 bases. CDR1 and CDR2 from the germline V gene are SGHRS and YFSETQ. The V gene end was trimmed by 4 bases and the J gene end by 1 base; junction bases not matched to a gene: 11. The CDR3 runs 17 residues. The CDR3 DNA sequence: TGCGCCAGCAGCCTGAGGCCTAGCGGTCCTTCCTACAATGAGCAGTTCTTC. It specifies CASSLRPSGPSYNEQFF.

J is TRBJ2-2 and V is TRBV9; tentative D call: TRBD1 (6 bases). V was cut by 1 base and J by 4 bases, with 17 bases left in between. Germline V CDR1 and CDR2: SGDLS, YYNGEE. The CDR3 totals 17 residues. The CDR3 bases are TGTGCCAGCAGCGTAAGCCCAGGGGTCTCGGTCACCGGGGAGCTGTTTTTT. This sequence encodes CASSVSPGVSVTGELFF. Full variable domain (outside the CDR3, taken from reference TRBV9 and TRBJ2-2): DSGVTQTPKHLITATGQRVTLRCSPRSGDLSVYWYQQSLDQGLQFLIQYYNGEERAKGNILERFSAQQFPDLHSELNLSSLELGDSALYFCASSVSPGVSVTGELFFGEGSRLTVL.

Only a few counts were recorded for this clone. The rearrangement links TRBV10-2 to TRBJ2-7; D call uncertain. V was trimmed by 7 bases and J by 3 bases, leaving 13 bases between them. Germline loops: CDR1 WSHSY, CDR2 SAAADI. The CDR3 contains 13 residues. The CDR3 loop is CASTGLPNYEQYF. As DNA, the CDR3 is TGCGCCAGCACCGGTCTCCCCAACTACGAGCAGTACTTC.

The genes are TRBV30 and TRBJ2-7, with TRBD2 matching over 8 bases. Germline CDR1 and CDR2: GTSNPN and SVGIG (reference sequence). J gave up 2 bases and V 0 bases, and 15 bases lay outside the gene matches. CDR3 length: 18 residues. The CDR3: CAWSVQVYSSGRTYEQYF. The CDR3 DNA reads TGTGCCTGGAGTGTACAGGTTTATTCCAGCGGGAGAACCTACGAGCAGTACTTC.